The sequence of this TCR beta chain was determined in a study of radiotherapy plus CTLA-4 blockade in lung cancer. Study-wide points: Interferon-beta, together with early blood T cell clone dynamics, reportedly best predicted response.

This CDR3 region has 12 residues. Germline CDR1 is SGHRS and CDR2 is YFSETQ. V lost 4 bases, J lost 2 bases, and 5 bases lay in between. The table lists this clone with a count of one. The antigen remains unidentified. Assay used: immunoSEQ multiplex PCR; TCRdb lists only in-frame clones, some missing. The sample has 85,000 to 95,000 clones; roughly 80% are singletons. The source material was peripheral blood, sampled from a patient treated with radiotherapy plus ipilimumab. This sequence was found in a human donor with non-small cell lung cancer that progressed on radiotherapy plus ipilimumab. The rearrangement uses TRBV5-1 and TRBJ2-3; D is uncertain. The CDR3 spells CASSVDTDTQYF. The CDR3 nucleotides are TGCGCCAGCAGCGTTGACACAGATACGCAGTATTTT. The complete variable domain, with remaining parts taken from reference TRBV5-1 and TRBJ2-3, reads KAGVTQTPRYLIKTRGQQVTLSCSPISGHRSVSWYQQTPGQGLQFLFEYFSETQRNKGNFPGRFSGRQFSNSRSEMNVSTLELGDSALYLCASSVDTDTQYFGPGTRLTVL.